This T cell receptor beta chain was captured by sequencing in a study of beta chain features in type 1 diabetes. The study, taken as a whole, reports: All four CD4+ subsets of Type 1 diabetes patients contained TCRB CDR3s that were moderately but significantly shorter.

Remarks on this clone: Its antigen is unidentified.

The germline CDR1 and CDR2 sequences are SGDLS and YYNGEE. The CDR3 is made up of 15 amino acids. J lost 9 bases, V lost 1 base, and 3 bases had no gene match. Every bit of the isolated RNA underwent reverse transcription, so sequencing read expressed TCRB transcripts. Read counts averaged approximately 3.5 million for samples of naive, central memory and regulatory T cells. Clones were sequenced by immunoSEQ multiplex PCR, and TCRdb holds only the in-frame ones, with some missing. The profile shows under 300,000 clones, around 15% of them singletons. V and J are TRBV9 and TRBJ2-2; 13 bases match TRBD2. Specimen: naive CD4+ T cells from blood. The clonotype was recovered from a man aged 30 to 39 with type 1 diabetes. The CDR3 bases are TGTGCCAGCAGCGTATCCGGGACTAGCGGGAGGGAGCTGTTTTTT. Its protein product is CASSVSGTSGRELFF.